These T cell receptor beta chains were read from a single sample in a study of cytomegalovirus exposure and HLA in healthy donors. Assay: immunoSEQ multiplex PCR; the TCRdb copy retains only in-frame clones and omits some. The sample consists of about 250,000 clones, more than 75% of them appearing once. Sequencing was carried out using PBMCs. The receptors derive from a man younger than 35 in good health and CMV-seropositive. Each CDR3 is given with its conserved first and last residue. D genes are given only for firm matches. Size is omitted from some rows. Given values are once, few, many or a class for expanded clones.

clone_size: -; v_call: TRBV28; j_call: TRBJ1-5; d_call: TRBD1; cdr3_aa: CAGGRGAEHF; cdr3_nt: TGTGCCGGGGGCAGGGGGGCTGAGCATTTT
clone_size: -; v_call: TRBV7-9; j_call: TRBJ1-1; d_call: -; cdr3_aa: CASSSYGLAFF; cdr3_nt: TGTGCCAGCAGCTCCTACGGGCTAGCTTTCTTT
clone_size: -; v_call: TRBV4-1; j_call: TRBJ2-7; d_call: -; cdr3_aa: CASSLLQGENPQYF; cdr3_nt: TGCGCCAGCAGCCTCCTTCAAGGGGAGAACCCGCAGTACTTC
clone_size: -; v_call: TRBV5-4; j_call: TRBJ2-3; d_call: -; cdr3_aa: CASSMREYF; cdr3_nt: TGTGCCAGCAGCATGAGGGAGTATTTT
clone_size: -; v_call: TRBV15; j_call: TRBJ1-1; d_call: TRBD1; cdr3_aa: CATSADRGRLAEAFF; cdr3_nt: TGTGCCACCAGCGCAGACAGGGGGCGGCTCGCTGAAGCTTTCTTT
clone_size: -; v_call: TRBV6-5; j_call: TRBJ1-5; d_call: -; cdr3_aa: CASSLFPYSNQPQHF; cdr3_nt: TGTGCCAGCAGTTTGTTCCCGTATAGCAATCAGCCCCAGCATTTT
clone_size: -; v_call: TRBV5-1; j_call: TRBJ1-2; d_call: -; cdr3_aa: CASSPSSPNYGYTF; cdr3_nt: TGCGCCAGCAGCCCTAGTTCACCGAACTATGGCTACACCTTC
clone_size: -; v_call: TRBV30; j_call: TRBJ1-2; d_call: TRBD1; cdr3_aa: CAWRGTASNYGYTF; cdr3_nt: TGTGCCTGGAGGGGGACAGCTTCTAACTATGGCTACACCTTC
clone_size: -; v_call: TRBV27; j_call: TRBJ1-4; d_call: -; cdr3_aa: CASSSLNPTDEKLFF; cdr3_nt: TGTGCCAGCAGTTCCCTAAACCCGACCGATGAAAAACTGTTTTTT
clone_size: -; v_call: TRBV16; j_call: TRBJ2-7; d_call: -; cdr3_aa: CASSQLPDGSTYEQYF; cdr3_nt: TGTGCCAGCAGCCAACTACCGGACGGATCAACCTACGAGCAGTACTTC
clone_size: -; v_call: TRBV6-5; j_call: TRBJ2-7; d_call: TRBD2; cdr3_aa: CASMREASHEQYF; cdr3_nt: TGTGCCAGCATGCGGGAGGCCTCCCACGAGCAGTACTTC
clone_size: -; v_call: TRBV27; j_call: TRBJ2-5; d_call: -; cdr3_aa: CASSLYGLETQYF; cdr3_nt: TGTGCCAGCAGTTTATATGGCCTAGAGACCCAGTACTTC
clone_size: once; v_call: TRBV5-1; j_call: TRBJ2-7; d_call: TRBD2; cdr3_aa: CASSFIAGTSYEQYF; cdr3_nt: TGCGCCAGCAGCTTCATAGCGGGCACCTCCTACGAGCAGTACTTC
clone_size: -; v_call: TRBV7-9; j_call: TRBJ2-7; d_call: TRBD2; cdr3_aa: CASSATGGSYEQYF; cdr3_nt: TGTGCCAGCAGCGCGACGGGGGGCTCCTACGAGCAGTACTTC
clone_size: few; v_call: TRBV2; j_call: TRBJ1-4; d_call: TRBD1; cdr3_aa: CASGHTGTEIF; cdr3_nt: TGTGCCAGCGGACATACCGGGACAGAGATTTTT
clone_size: -; v_call: TRBV28; j_call: TRBJ2-7; d_call: -; cdr3_aa: CASSYSYEQYF; cdr3_nt: TGTGCCAGCAGCTACAGCTACGAGCAGTACTTC
clone_size: few; v_call: TRBV18; j_call: TRBJ1-2; d_call: TRBD1; cdr3_aa: CASSPDRGGYGYTF; cdr3_nt: TGTGCCAGCTCACCAGACAGGGGAGGCTATGGCTACACCTTC
clone_size: -; v_call: TRBV27; j_call: TRBJ1-5; d_call: -; cdr3_aa: CASRVGEGQPQHF; cdr3_nt: TGTGCCAGCAGGGTGGGAGAGGGGCAGCCCCAGCATTTT
clone_size: -; v_call: TRBV15; j_call: TRBJ2-1; d_call: -; cdr3_aa: CATSKPGSSHEQFF; cdr3_nt: TGTGCCACCAGCAAACCGGGCTCCAGCCATGAGCAGTTCTTC
clone_size: -; v_call: TRBV27; j_call: TRBJ1-4; d_call: TRBD1; cdr3_aa: CASSSTGGSEKLFF; cdr3_nt: TGTGCCAGCAGTTCGACAGGGGGCTCTGAAAAACTGTTTTTT
clone_size: -; v_call: TRBV25-1; j_call: TRBJ2-5; d_call: TRBD1; cdr3_aa: CASSLGTGVLETQYF; cdr3_nt: TGTGCCAGCAGCCTGGGGACAGGGGTTTTAGAGACCCAGTACTTC
clone_size: -; v_call: TRBV5-1; j_call: TRBJ2-5; d_call: -; cdr3_aa: CASSLASQETQYF; cdr3_nt: TGCGCCAGCAGCTTGGCAAGCCAAGAGACCCAGTACTTC
clone_size: -; v_call: TRBV6-5; j_call: TRBJ2-2; d_call: -; cdr3_aa: CASSYLGTATGELFF; cdr3_nt: TGTGCCAGCAGTTACTTAGGGACTGCTACCGGGGAGCTGTTTTTT
clone_size: -; v_call: TRBV2; j_call: TRBJ2-6; d_call: -; cdr3_aa: CATPVIRAGANVLTF; cdr3_nt: TGTGCCACCCCCGTAATACGGGCTGGGGCCAACGTCCTGACTTTC
clone_size: few; v_call: TRBV7-2; j_call: TRBJ2-7; d_call: TRBD1; cdr3_aa: CASSLTGGSEQYF; cdr3_nt: TGTGCCAGCAGCTTAACAGGGGGCTCCGAGCAGTACTTC
clone_size: -; v_call: TRBV5-1; j_call: TRBJ1-5; d_call: -; cdr3_aa: CASSFSGRNQPQHF; cdr3_nt: TGCGCCAGCAGCTTTTCAGGCAGAAATCAGCCCCAGCATTTT
clone_size: -; v_call: TRBV11-2; j_call: TRBJ2-3; d_call: -; cdr3_aa: CASSLQTDTQYF; cdr3_nt: TGTGCCAGCAGCTTACAGACAGATACGCAGTATTTT
clone_size: once; v_call: TRBV15; j_call: TRBJ2-7; d_call: TRBD2; cdr3_aa: CATSSLAGAEPYEQYF; cdr3_nt: TGTGCCACCAGCAGTCTAGCGGGAGCAGAACCCTACGAGCAGTACTTC
clone_size: -; v_call: TRBV6-5; j_call: TRBJ1-2; d_call: -; cdr3_aa: CASRAPGQRNYGYTF; cdr3_nt: TGTGCCAGCAGGGCCCCGGGGCAACGAAACTATGGCTACACCTTC
clone_size: -; v_call: TRBV7-2; j_call: TRBJ2-1; d_call: -; cdr3_aa: CASSLAPGTAGNEQFF; cdr3_nt: TGTGCCAGCAGCTTAGCGCCTGGGACAGCGGGGAATGAGCAGTTCTTC
clone_size: -; v_call: TRBV5-4; j_call: TRBJ2-7; d_call: -; cdr3_aa: CASSFGETFSYEQYF; cdr3_nt: TGTGCCAGCAGCTTCGGGGAGACATTTTCCTACGAGCAGTACTTC
clone_size: -; v_call: TRBV6-6; j_call: TRBJ2-1; d_call: TRBD1; cdr3_aa: CASNQGAWEEQFF; cdr3_nt: TGTGCCAGCAACCAGGGGGCCTGGGAGGAGCAGTTCTTC
clone_size: -; v_call: TRBV5-1; j_call: TRBJ1-1; d_call: -; cdr3_aa: CASSKGPSAEAFF; cdr3_nt: TGCGCCAGCAGCAAGGGACCCTCCGCTGAAGCTTTCTTT
clone_size: -; v_call: TRBV4-2; j_call: TRBJ1-1; d_call: -; cdr3_aa: CASSQDRGRFEAFF; cdr3_nt: TGTGCCAGCAGCCAAGACAGGGGACGGTTTGAAGCTTTCTTT
clone_size: -; v_call: TRBV5-8; j_call: TRBJ2-7; d_call: -; cdr3_aa: CASSPSANSYEQYF; cdr3_nt: TGTGCCAGCAGCCCCTCAGCTAACTCCTACGAGCAGTACTTC
clone_size: -; v_call: TRBV7-2; j_call: TRBJ2-5; d_call: -; cdr3_aa: CASSIALAPQETQYF; cdr3_nt: TGTGCCAGCAGCATTGCCCTAGCGCCCCAAGAGACCCAGTACTTC
clone_size: few; v_call: TRBV4-3; j_call: TRBJ1-2; d_call: -; cdr3_aa: CASSQERMEVYGYTF; cdr3_nt: TGCGCCAGCAGCCAAGAGCGGATGGAAGTCTATGGCTACACCTTC
clone_size: -; v_call: TRBV2; j_call: TRBJ1-2; d_call: TRBD1; cdr3_aa: CASSRTGYSDGYTF; cdr3_nt: TGTGCCAGCAGCCGGACAGGGTATTCAGATGGCTACACCTTC
clone_size: many; v_call: TRBV10-3; j_call: TRBJ1-4; d_call: -; cdr3_aa: CAISDDPATNEKLFF; cdr3_nt: TGTGCCATCAGTGACGACCCTGCAACTAATGAAAAACTGTTTTTT
clone_size: -; v_call: TRBV6-1; j_call: TRBJ1-2; d_call: TRBD1; cdr3_aa: CASSERTGGYTF; cdr3_nt: TGTGCCAGCAGTGAAAGGACAGGCGGCTACACCTTC
clone_size: -; v_call: TRBV19; j_call: TRBJ1-1; d_call: -; cdr3_aa: CASSIGFRGNTEAFF; cdr3_nt: TGTGCCAGTAGTATAGGCTTTCGGGGGAACACTGAAGCTTTCTTT
clone_size: -; v_call: TRBV4-2; j_call: TRBJ2-7; d_call: -; cdr3_aa: CASSQANSYEQYF; cdr3_nt: TGTGCCAGCAGCCAGGCTAATTCTTACGAGCAGTACTTC
clone_size: -; v_call: TRBV27; j_call: TRBJ2-7; d_call: TRBD1; cdr3_aa: CASSTGQGIVHEQYF; cdr3_nt: TGTGCCAGCAGTACCGGACAGGGTATTGTCCACGAGCAGTACTTC
clone_size: -; v_call: TRBV6-5; j_call: TRBJ1-3; d_call: -; cdr3_aa: CASSPQGSGNTIYF; cdr3_nt: TGTGCCAGCAGTCCACAGGGAAGCGGAAACACCATATATTTT
clone_size: -; v_call: TRBV5-6; j_call: TRBJ1-2; d_call: -; cdr3_aa: CASSHLRWTSYGYTF; cdr3_nt: TGTGCCAGCAGCCACCTCCGATGGACTTCGTATGGCTACACCTTC